A few counts support the clone carrying this TCR beta chain. The CDR3 extends over 16 amino acids. Trimming took off 3 bases at V and 3 bases at J, with 17 bases between the two ends. Germline V gene sequence: CDR1 LGHDT, CDR2 YNNKEL (reference sequence). Stated time point: patch test 1, 2 weeks after DPC sensitization. The treatment denotes: therapeutic diphenylcyclopropenone sensitization with weekly scalp DPC. Authors' analysis steps: TCRs per sample had a median of approximately 88,000 and ranged from about 23,224 to 690,600. TCRdb called the RACE reads again in MiXCR, with one record for every CDR3 protein. In this record, the V and J calls reflect TCRdb's handling and not the investigators' own analysis. Altogether 350,000 or so distinct CDR3 sequences are present, approximately 6.9% being singletons, with the ten largest covering more than 7%. These data come from a study of human T cells and chemical hapten exposure. Across the study: Each patch test put 0.01% DPC on the upper back, and results were read at 6 days.

This material consisted of whole blood, taken in connection with sensitization to the hapten diphenylcyclopropenone (DPC). The V call is TRBV3-1, the J call TRBJ1-2; D is undetermined. The origin of this receptor is a woman aged 18-29 years with alopecia areata. Some clones in this sample may be carry-over from other donors' samples. The CDR3 loop reads CASSHSGEGEHYGYTF. The CDR3 region has the DNA TGTGCCAGCAGCCATTCTGGAGAGGGTGAGCACTATGGCTACACCTTC.